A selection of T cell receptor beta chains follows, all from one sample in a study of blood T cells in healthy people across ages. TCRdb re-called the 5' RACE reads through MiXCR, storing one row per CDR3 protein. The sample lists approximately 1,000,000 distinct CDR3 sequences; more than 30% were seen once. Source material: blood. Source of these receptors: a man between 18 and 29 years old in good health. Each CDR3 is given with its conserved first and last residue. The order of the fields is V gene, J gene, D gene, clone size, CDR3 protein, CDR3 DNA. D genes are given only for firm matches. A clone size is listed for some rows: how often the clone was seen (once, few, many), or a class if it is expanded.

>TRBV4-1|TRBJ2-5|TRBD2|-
CASSHHLTSGQETQYF
TGCGCCAGCAGCCATCACCTAACTAGCGGACAAGAGACCCAGTACTTC
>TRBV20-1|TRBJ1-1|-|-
CSATILGDTEAFF
TGCAGTGCTACCATCTTGGGGGACACTGAAGCTTTCTTT
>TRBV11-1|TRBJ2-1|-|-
CASSFGVTSSYNEQFF
TGTGCCAGCAGCTTCGGGGTCACGAGCTCCTACAATGAGCAGTTCTTC
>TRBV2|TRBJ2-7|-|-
CASIAPGRGRVYEQYF
TGTGCCAGCATCGCCCCCGGTAGAGGCAGGGTCTACGAGCAGTACTTC
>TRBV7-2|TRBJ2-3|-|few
CASSSRLTYTDTQYF
TGTGCCAGCAGCTCTAGACTCACATACACAGATACGCAGTATTTT
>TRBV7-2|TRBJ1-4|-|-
CASSLAGGGLNEKLFF
TGTGCCAGCAGCTTAGCGGGTGGAGGGTTAAATGAAAAACTGTTTTTT
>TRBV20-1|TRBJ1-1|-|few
CSAPDNPEAFF
TGCAGTGCTCCCGACAACCCTGAAGCTTTCTTT
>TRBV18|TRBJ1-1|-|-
CASSPPGGQTEAFF
TGTGCCAGCTCACCACCAGGGGGACAAACTGAAGCTTTCTTT
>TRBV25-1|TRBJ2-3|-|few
CASPSRGEIDTQYF
TGTGCCAGCCCTTCCCGCGGGGAGATAGATACGCAGTATTTT
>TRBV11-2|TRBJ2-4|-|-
CASSLEVGARNIQYF
TGTGCCAGCAGCTTAGAGGTGGGGGCAAGAAACATTCAGTACTTC
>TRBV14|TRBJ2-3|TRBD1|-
CASSQATGVSTDTQYF
TGTGCCAGCAGCCAAGCGACAGGGGTCAGCACAGATACGCAGTATTTT
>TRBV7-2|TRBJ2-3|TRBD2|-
CASSLASGGGAVSDTQYF
TGTGCCAGCAGCTTAGCGTCGGGCGGGGGGGCTGTATCCGATACGCAGTATTTT
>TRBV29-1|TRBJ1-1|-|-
CSVGGEEVTEAFF
TGCAGCGTCGGGGGCGAGGAGGTAACTGAAGCTTTCTTT
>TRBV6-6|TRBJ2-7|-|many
CASSLRGIYEQYF
TGTGCCAGCAGTCTCCGCGGGATCTACGAGCAGTACTTC
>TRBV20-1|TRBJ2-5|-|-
CSARVPSRYETQYF
TGCAGTGCTAGAGTTCCTAGTCGCTATGAGACCCAGTACTTC
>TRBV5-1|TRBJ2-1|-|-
CASSVELYNEQFF
TGCGCCAGCAGCGTGGAGCTCTACAATGAGCAGTTCTTC
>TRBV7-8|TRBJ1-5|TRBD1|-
CASSQGTATYQPQHF
TGTGCCAGCAGCCAAGGGACAGCTACGTATCAGCCCCAGCATTTT
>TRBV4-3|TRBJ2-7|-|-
CASSQDTGKNSYEQYF
TGCGCCAGCAGCCAAGATACAGGGAAAAACTCCTACGAGCAGTACTTC
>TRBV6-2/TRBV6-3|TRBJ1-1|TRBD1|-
CASSYRNRGGTEAFF
TGTGCCAGCAGTTACAGGAACAGGGGAGGAACTGAAGCTTTCTTT
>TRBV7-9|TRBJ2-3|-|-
CASSLSSDGITDTQYF
TGTGCCAGCAGCTTAAGTTCAGACGGTATCACAGATACGCAGTATTTT
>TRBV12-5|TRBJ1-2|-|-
CASGLVEDTVTF
TGTGCTAGTGGTTTGGTGGAGGACACGGTCACCTTC
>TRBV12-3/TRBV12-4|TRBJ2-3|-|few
CASRSGGDTDTQYF
TGTGCCAGCAGATCAGGGGGGGACACAGATACGCAGTATTTT
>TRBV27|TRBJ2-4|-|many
CAMDRAKNIQYF
TGTGCCATGGACCGAGCCAAAAACATTCAGTACTTC
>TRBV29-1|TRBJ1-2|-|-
CSVPRAYGYTF
TGCAGCGTCCCCCGGGCTTATGGCTACACCTTC